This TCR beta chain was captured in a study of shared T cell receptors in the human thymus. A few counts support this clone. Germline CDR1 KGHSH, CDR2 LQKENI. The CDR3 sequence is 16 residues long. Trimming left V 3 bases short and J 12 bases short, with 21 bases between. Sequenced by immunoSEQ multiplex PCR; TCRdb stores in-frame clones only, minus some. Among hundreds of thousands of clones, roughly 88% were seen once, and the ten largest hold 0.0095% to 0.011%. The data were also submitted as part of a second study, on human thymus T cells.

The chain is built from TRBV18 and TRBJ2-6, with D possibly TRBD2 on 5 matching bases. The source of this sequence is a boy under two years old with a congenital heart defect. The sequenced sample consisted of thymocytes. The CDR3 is CASSPALLERQRVLTF. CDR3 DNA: TGTGCCAGCTCACCGGCTCTTTTGGAGCGGCAGCGCGTCCTGACTTTC.